The 13 T cell receptor beta chains given below trace back to one sample, sequenced in a study of blood T cells in healthy people across ages. A second PCR, run for roughly 7 to 12 cycles, used a sample-barcoded 5' primer plus a J-beta primer mix. TCRdb reprocessed the 5' RACE reads via MiXCR and lists one record per CDR3 protein. The sample has about 1.4 million distinct CDR3 sequences; approximately 59% are singletons. Sequenced material: blood. These TCRs come from a man younger than 35 in good health.

The chain is built from TRBV10-3 and TRBJ2-3, with D perhaps TRBD1 or TRBD2 (5 bases each). V dropped 0 bases and J dropped 2 bases, with 9 bases sitting between them. CDR1 ENHRY and CDR2 SYGVKD come from the germline V gene. This CDR3 contains 15 residues. The CDR3 region is CAISESGRDTDTQYF. CDR3 coding DNA: TGTGCCATCAGTGAGTCGGGACGGGACACAGATACGCAGTATTTT.

The CDR3, as DNA: TGTGCCAGCAACCCGTTAGTGGCTCAAGAGACTCAGTACTTC. This encodes CASNPLVAQETQYF. The rearrangement links TRBV7-2 to TRBJ2-4; no firm D call. Germline V CDR1 and CDR2: SGHTA, FQGNSA. The CDR3 is made up of 14 amino acids. Trimming took off 7 bases at V and 12 bases at J, with 22 bases between the two ends.

The rearrangement joins TRBV20-1 to TRBJ2-3; 8 nucleotides agree with TRBD2. CDR1 is DFQATT, CDR2 SNEGSKA, per germline (reference sequence). This CDR3 is built from 16 residues. V shed 2 bases and J 2 bases; nucleotides not matched to a gene: 9. The CDR3 bases are TGCAGTGCTAGACGAATGCTAGCGGGCTACACAGATACGCAGTATTTT. Protein product: CSARRMLAGYTDTQYF.

The V and J genes are TRBV10-3 and TRBJ2-5; 8 nucleotides match TRBD1. Germline CDR1 ENHRY, CDR2 SYGVKD. The CDR3 is 15 residues long. V gave up 6 bases and J gave up 11 bases; unmatched junction bases: 17. The DNA for the CDR3 is TGTGCCATCAGCGCCCCCGTGGACAGGGTGGGAGAGCAGTACTTC. It specifies CAISAPVDRVGEQYF.

The V gene is TRBV20-1, the J gene TRBJ2-2; TRBD1 aligns across 10 bases. Trimming took 6 bases from V and 6 from J; bases not matched to a gene: 7. The CDR3 runs 14 residues. Germline CDR1 is DFQATT and CDR2 is SNEGSKA (reference sequence). This chain's CDR3 is CSATGTGVAGELFF. The CDR3 DNA sequence: TGCAGTGCCACCGGGACAGGGGTTGCCGGGGAGCTGTTTTTT.

This chain connects TRBV4-1 to TRBJ1-1, with a possible D match to TRBD1 (5 bases). The germline V gene has CDR1 MGHRA and CDR2 YSYEKL. The CDR3 has 13 amino acids. Deletions cut 8 bases from V and 2 bases from J, with 12 bases between. CDR3 protein: CASGWTLNTEAFF. CDR3 nucleotide sequence: TGCGCCAGCGGGTGGACACTCAACACTGAAGCTTTCTTT.

This clonotype has only a few counts. The chain employs TRBV9 and TRBJ2-1; D is perhaps TRBD1 or TRBD2 (5 bases each). The CDR3 covers 16 residues. V dropped 3 bases and J dropped 7 bases, with 20 bases sitting between them. CDR1 is SGDLS, CDR2 YYNGEE, per germline. The CDR3 loop is CASSARRSGGWNEQFF. The CDR3 nucleotides read TGTGCCAGCAGCGCCCGACGTAGTGGGGGTTGGAATGAGCAGTTCTTC.

The rearrangement joins TRBV3-1 to TRBJ2-4, with 9 bases that match TRBD2. Trimming removed 5 bases from V and 7 bases from J; junction bases left unmatched: 9. The CDR3 runs 15 residues. CDR1 and CDR2 from the germline V gene are LGHDT and YNNKEL (reference sequence). Written as DNA, the CDR3 is TGTGCCAGCAGCGCACGAGTAGCGGGAGTCAACATTCAGTACTTC. As protein: CASSARVAGVNIQYF.

This clonotype was seen more than once but under ten times. The chain is built from TRBV6-5 and TRBJ2-7; 10 bases are shared with TRBD1. CDR1 MNHEY and CDR2 SVGAGI come from the germline V gene. The trim removed 0 bases at V and 3 bases at J, leaving 5 bases unmatched. The CDR3 contains 16 residues. This CDR3 is CASSYSETGGFYEQYF. The CDR3 DNA follows: TGTGCCAGCAGTTACTCGGAGACAGGGGGCTTCTACGAGCAGTACTTC.

The chain carries TRBV20-1 and TRBJ2-2; 8 bases align to TRBD2. V gave up 1 base and J gave up 6 bases; unmatched junction bases: 13. Germline V gene data show CDR1 as DFQATT and CDR2 as SNEGSKA (reference sequence). There are 17 residues in the CDR3. The CDR3 coding sequence is TGCAGTGCTAGAGGAGGGCGCGGGAGGCCCGGCGCCGGGGAGCTGTTTTTT. It translates to CSARGGRGRPGAGELFF.

A word on this clonotype: At one end the junction does not follow the germline gene, possibly because of a read error. The genes are TRBV12-3 or TRBV12-4 and TRBJ2-5; 11 nucleotides match TRBD1. The end of the DNA fits TRBJ2-7 better, so the J call may be wrong. This CDR3 spans 16 amino acids. The CDR3 loop is CANSPGTGGKLYEQYF. The CDR3 nucleotides read TGTGCCAACAGTCCCGGGACAGGGGGTAAACTCTACGAGCAGTACTTC.

CDR3 amino acids: CASSDGIGEQYF. As DNA, the CDR3 is TGCGCCAGCAGTGACGGGATTGGGGAGCAGTACTTC. This chain joins TRBV10-1 and TRBJ2-7; TRBD2 is a possible D gene (5 bases). This CDR3 region has 12 residues. Trimming left V 3 bases short and J 7 bases short, with 10 bases between. Germline V CDR1 and CDR2: WNHNN, SYGVQD (reference sequence).

This clonotype was picked up one time. The CDR3 reads CATSREGVSRGLSGANVLTF. Here the CDR3 DNA reads TGTGCCACCAGCAGAGAGGGGGTATCCAGGGGGCTATCCGGGGCCAACGTCCTGACTTTC. The J gene is TRBJ2-6, the V gene TRBV15; 8 bases agree with TRBD1. The CDR3 runs to 20 residues. Germline values: CDR1 LNHNV, CDR2 YYDKDF (reference sequence). V lost 0 bases to trimming and J lost 4 bases; unmatched junction nucleotides: 14.